These 10 T cell receptor beta chains were all obtained from the same sample, sequenced in a study of prognosis after radiotherapy for stage I lung cancer. Genomic DNA was the source, and TCR beta CDR3 was amplified from it by two-round multiplex PCR. Primers specific to each TRBV and TRBJ gene were used in first-round PCR. TCRdb re-analysed the multiplex PCR reads in MiXCR, keeping a single row per CDR3 protein. The sample includes nearly 25,000 distinct CDR3 sequences, roughly two fifths of them seen just once. Here the sequenced sample was PBMCs, taken before or after stereotactic body radiation therapy (not recorded which). The receptors come from a donor aged 50 or older with non-small cell lung cancer.

This clonotype was detected ten times or more. The genes are TRBV7-8 and TRBJ1-5; possible D gene TRBD1, 5 bases. This CDR3 is 15 amino acids long. The germline CDR1 and CDR2 sequences are SGHVS and FQNEAQ. Trimming took 5 bases from V and 6 from J, leaving 17 bases between them. CDR3 coding DNA: TGTGCCAGCAGCCCGGGGCCAGGTAAAGGTCAGCCCCAGCATTTT. Translating gives CASSPGPGKGQPQHF.

As concerns this clonotype: With only one base between it and a far larger clone, this is likely a read error. The rearrangement uses TRBV7-9 and TRBJ2-7; 9 bases are shared with TRBD1. Germline CDR1 and CDR2: SEHNR and FQNEAQ (reference sequence). The ends lost 5 bases at V and 2 bases at J; junction bases unmatched: 7. There are 15 residues in the CDR3. CDR3 DNA sequence: TGTGCCAGCAGCCGAGCACAGGGGGCGGCCTACGAGCAGTACTTC. As protein: CASSRAQGAAYEQYF.

This clonotype was seen at least ten times. The chain combines TRBV2 with TRBJ2-3, with TRBD1 matching over 7 bases. V lost 10 bases and J lost 0; bases outside the gene matches: 10. CDR3 length: 15 amino acids. Germline CDR1 reads SNHLY; CDR2 reads FYNNEI. The chain's CDR3 is CANRKGASSTDTQYF. The CDR3 DNA follows: TGTGCCAACAGAAAGGGGGCATCGAGCACAGATACGCAGTATTTT.

This clonotype was seen at least ten times. Likely a read error: the CDR3 ends without its conserved phenylalanine or tryptophan. J is TRBJ1-1 and V is TRBV5-1; 10 bases line up with TRBD1. V gave up 4 bases and J gave up 10 bases; unmatched junction bases: 7. This CDR3 region has 13 residues. Germline CDR1 and CDR2: SGHRS and YFSETQ. The CDR3 nucleotides read TGCGCCAGCAGCGAAGGGACAGGGGCGCGAGCTTTCCTT. It specifies CASSEGTGARAFL.

This clonotype was counted many times. V usage is TRBV5-1 and J usage is TRBJ2-5, with D perhaps being TRBD1 or TRBD2 (7 bases each). Per the germline V gene, CDR1 is SGHRS and CDR2 is YFSETQ. There are 15 residues in the CDR3. The ends were cut back, 2 bases at V and 4 bases at J, with 15 bases in the middle. CDR3 in DNA: TGCGCCAGCAGCTTTACCGCAGGGGGGGGAGAGACCCAGTACTTC. This gives the protein CASSFTAGGGETQYF.

As regards this clonotype: A read error may explain this, as a much larger clone is one base away. V is TRBV7-9 and J is TRBJ2-7, with D tentatively TRBD2 (5 bases). Trimming pared 3 bases from V and 6 bases from J, leaving 6 bases between. The CDR3 has 11 residues. Looked up from germline, CDR1 is SEHNR and CDR2 is FQNEAQ (reference sequence). CDR3 loop: CASSFLAEQYF. CDR3 coding DNA: TGTGCCAGCAGCTTTCTAGCCGAGCAGTACTTC.

There are many counts of this clonotype. The chain carries TRBV2 and TRBJ1-1; D call uncertain. The germline gives CDR1 SNHLY, CDR2 FYNNEI. The CDR3 is 15 amino acids. The ends were cut back, 10 bases at V and 0 bases at J, with 18 bases in the middle. The CDR3, as DNA: TGTGCCAACGGGGAGATAACCACAGTGAACACTGAAGCTTTCTTT. It translates to CANGEITTVNTEAFF.

Concerning this clonotype: With a much larger clone just one base away, this may be a read error. The chain uses TRBV27 and TRBJ2-4; 7 positions agree with TRBD1. The CDR3 covers 15 residues. Germline V gives CDR1 MNHEY, CDR2 SMNVEV (reference sequence). CDR3 protein: CASRHFTGVKNIQHF. The CDR3 DNA sequence: TGTGCCAGCAGACATTTTACAGGGGTAAAAAACATTCAGCACTTC.

This clonotype was detected ten times or more. At one end, the junction sequence differs from germline, possibly due to a read error. This rearrangement joins TRBV2 to TRBJ2-3; D might be TRBD2 (5 bases). CDR1 and CDR2 from the germline V gene are SNHLY and FYNNEI. This CDR3 has 14 residues. CDR3 protein: CASTERTSTDTQYF. As DNA, the CDR3 is TGTGCAAGCACTGAGCGGACCAGCACAGATACGCAGTATTTT.

A note on this clonotype: This may arise from a read error, as a much more abundant clone is one base away. The CDR3 loop is CASSLGQSDTQYF. DNA for the CDR3: TGTGCCAGCAGCTTGGGACAATCTGATACCCAGTACTTC. The gene calls are TRBV11-1 and TRBJ2-7; a weak D match, TRBD1 (6 bases). The CDR3 is made up of 13 amino acids. Germline CDR1 SGHAT, CDR2 FQDESV (reference sequence). V gave up 3 bases and J gave up 10 bases, with 16 bases separating them.